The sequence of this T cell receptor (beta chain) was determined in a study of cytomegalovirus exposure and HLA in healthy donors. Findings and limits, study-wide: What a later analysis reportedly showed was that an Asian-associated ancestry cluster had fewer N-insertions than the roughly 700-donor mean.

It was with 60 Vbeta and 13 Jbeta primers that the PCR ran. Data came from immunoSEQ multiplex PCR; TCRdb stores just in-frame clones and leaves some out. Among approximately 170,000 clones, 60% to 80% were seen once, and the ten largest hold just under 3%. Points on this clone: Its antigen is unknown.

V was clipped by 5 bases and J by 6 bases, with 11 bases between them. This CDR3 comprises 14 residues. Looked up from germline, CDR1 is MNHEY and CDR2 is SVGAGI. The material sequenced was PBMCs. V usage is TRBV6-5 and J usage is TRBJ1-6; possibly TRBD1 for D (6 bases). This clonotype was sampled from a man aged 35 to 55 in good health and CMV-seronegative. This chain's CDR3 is CASSQQGGNSPLHF. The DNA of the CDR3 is TGTGCCAGCAGTCAACAGGGTGGTAATTCACCCCTCCACTTT.